These 32 T cell receptor beta chains came from one sample sequenced in a study of CD8 T cells in ankylosing spondylitis. TCRdb processed the 5' RACE reads anew with MiXCR; each CDR3 protein has one entry. The table has roughly 670,000 distinct CDR3 sequences, under 20% seen once. Notes on the study in general: Typical of ankylosing spondylitis blood, it appeared, was a TCR beta motif of eight highly homologous variants.

Antigen specificity for these receptors is unknown. Sequences were obtained from blood, either unsorted or a sorted T cell fraction (not recorded which). Receptors originate from a male donor with ankylosing spondylitis.

Only a few counts were recorded for this clonotype. This rearrangement joins TRBV9 to TRBJ2-7; D is perhaps TRBD1 (6 bases). The germline V gene encodes CDR1 SGDLS and CDR2 YYNGEE. V dropped 0 bases and J dropped 5 bases, with 15 bases sitting between them. There are 15 residues in the CDR3. The CDR3 spells CASSVEGRGMDEQYF. The CDR3 DNA reads as TGTGCCAGCAGCGTAGAAGGCAGGGGCATGGACGAGCAGTACTTC.

This clonotype has ten or more counts. The chain employs TRBV27 and TRBJ2-2; 12 nucleotides match TRBD2. The V segment lost 5 bases and the J segment 2 bases; nucleotides outside the gene matches: 12. The CDR3 is 19 residues long. Per the germline V gene, CDR1 is MNHEY and CDR2 is SMNVEV (reference sequence). The CDR3: CASSKRLAGVFENTGELFF. CDR3 nucleotide sequence: TGTGCCAGCAGTAAACGACTAGCGGGAGTTTTTGAAAACACCGGGGAGCTGTTTTTT.

In its sample, this clonotype was seen a few times. This chain connects TRBV20-1 to TRBJ1-2; TRBD1 might be the D (5 bases). The V gene's germline CDR1 is DFQATT and CDR2 SNEGSKA (reference sequence). CDR3 length: 14 amino acids. V was shortened by 5 bases and J by 4 bases, with 17 bases between the two germline ends. The DNA of the CDR3 is TGCAGTGCTGGGCCCGTGGGGCGTAGCTATGGCTACACCTTC. Translating it yields CSAGPVGRSYGYTF.

The rearrangement joins TRBV11-1 to TRBJ1-5; no reliable D call. Germline CDR1 SGHAT, CDR2 FQDESV (reference sequence). Trimming removed 3 bases from V and 0 bases from J, with 18 bases in between. This CDR3 region has 18 residues. The CDR3 region has the DNA TGTGCCAGCAGCTTCAAAAGAGGACGGGATTATAGCAATCAGCCCCAGCATTTT. Its translation is CASSFKRGRDYSNQPQHF.

This clonotype was picked up a small number of times. The rearrangement links TRBV27 to TRBJ2-7; D remains ambiguous. Germline V lookup: CDR1 MNHEY, CDR2 SMNVEV (reference sequence). Trimming cost V 7 bases and J 0 bases, with 16 bases left between them. This CDR3 contains 15 residues. The CDR3 DNA reads as TGTGCCAGCAAGTCAACTCGGGTGAGCTCCTACGAGCAGTACTTC. Amino acid sequence: CASKSTRVSSYEQYF.

This clonotype turned up a few times. This chain links TRBV20-1 with TRBJ1-5, with TRBD1 identical over 9 bases. Germline CDR1 DFQATT, CDR2 SNEGSKA (reference sequence). The junction had 17 bases not matched to a gene; V was cut back by 6 bases and J by 8 bases. This CDR3 contains 16 residues. CDR3 sequence reads: CSAGVPGQGSQKPQHF. In nucleotides, the CDR3 is TGCAGTGCGGGAGTTCCGGGACAGGGTTCTCAGAAGCCCCAGCATTTT.

The chain is built from TRBV12-3 or TRBV12-4 and TRBJ2-5; the D gene is possibly TRBD2 (6 bases). Trimming cost V 5 bases and J 2 bases, with 15 bases left between them. CDR3 size: 15 residues. The CDR3: CASSLWRGLQETQYF. For the CDR3, the DNA is TGTGCCAGCAGTCTATGGAGGGGCCTACAAGAGACCCAGTACTTC.

This clonotype was counted only a few times. The CDR3 DNA reads as TGTGCCAGCAGTCCGGGACAGGTGGAAAAACTGTTTTTT. This translates into CASSPGQVEKLFF. This chain uses TRBV6-1 with TRBJ1-4; 8 nucleotides match TRBD1. Germline V gene data show CDR1 as MNHNS and CDR2 as SASEGT. V gave up 5 bases and J gave up 8 bases; unmatched junction bases: 4. The CDR3 contains 13 residues.

This chain joins TRBV5-6 and TRBJ1-1; the D gene is possibly TRBD1 (6 bases). Germline CDR1 is SGHDT and CDR2 is YYEEEE. CDR3 size: 13 residues. V was pared by 4 bases and J by 10 bases, with 17 bases between. CDR3: CASSGQVGAAAFF. CDR3 coding DNA: TGTGCCAGCAGCGGGCAGGTGGGGGCGGCAGCTTTCTTT.

This clonotype was found a few times. The chain has TRBV20-1 and TRBJ1-2; unclear D gene. CDR1 is DFQATT and CDR2 is SNEGSKA in the germline V gene (reference sequence). The CDR3 has 13 amino acids. V was cut by 3 bases and J by 1 base, with 9 bases left in between. CDR3 sequence: CSARPADNYGYTF. CDR3 sequence (DNA): TGCAGTGCTAGGCCAGCCGATAACTATGGCTACACCTTC.

The genes are TRBV12-3 or TRBV12-4 and TRBJ1-2; no clear D. The CDR3 has 12 amino acids. Trimming removed 6 bases from V and 4 bases from J, with 9 bases in between. The CDR3 is CASRLQSYGYTF. CDR3 in DNA: TGTGCCAGCAGACTACAGTCCTATGGCTACACCTTC.

The chain uses TRBV5-1 and TRBJ2-3; 10 nucleotides agree with TRBD2. V was pared by 5 bases and J by 3 bases, with 9 bases of the junction left unmatched. The germline V gene has CDR1 SGHRS and CDR2 YFSETQ. This CDR3 is 16 amino acids long. CDR3: CASRLSLAGRTDTQYF. CDR3 nucleotide sequence: TGCGCCAGCAGGCTGTCACTAGCGGGAAGGACAGATACGCAGTATTTT.

In this sample, this clonotype turned up a few times. The V and J genes are TRBV15 and TRBJ2-3; 8 positions match TRBD2. The ends lost 0 bases at V and 2 bases at J; junction bases unmatched: 7. Germline CDR1 and CDR2: LNHNV and YYDKDF (reference sequence). The CDR3 contains 17 residues. CDR3 region: CATSRETLAVDTDTQYF. The CDR3 nucleotides read TGTGCCACCAGCAGAGAGACACTAGCGGTAGACACAGATACGCAGTATTTT.

This clonotype was seen more than once but under ten times. This chain connects TRBV4-1 to TRBJ1-2; the D gene is possibly TRBD1 (5 bases). The CDR3 is 15 amino acids. V shed 4 bases and J shed 1 base, with 13 bases lying between them. Germline CDR1 MGHRA, CDR2 YSYEKL. The CDR3 loop reads CASSPQERGNYGYTF. CDR3 DNA: TGCGCCAGCAGCCCCCAGGAAAGGGGTAACTATGGCTACACCTTC.

This chain uses TRBV2 with TRBJ1-2; 9 bases fit TRBD1. The junction had 4 bases not matched to a gene; V was cut back by 8 bases and J by 6 bases. Germline V CDR1 and CDR2: SNHLY, FYNNEI. The CDR3 covers 12 residues. CDR3 DNA: TGTGCCAGCGGGGGACAGGGTCATGGCTACACCTTC. Translating it yields CASGGQGHGYTF.

The chain has TRBV7-8 and TRBJ2-1; possible D gene TRBD1, 6 bases. Germline V lookup: CDR1 SGHVS, CDR2 FQNEAQ. The CDR3 is 14 amino acids. Trimming stripped 6 bases from V and 4 bases from J, with 13 bases between. This chain's CDR3 is CASRPGELYNEQFF. The CDR3 region has the DNA TGTGCCAGCAGACCAGGGGAGCTTTACAATGAGCAGTTCTTC.

This clonotype was seen at least ten times. V and J are TRBV12-3 or TRBV12-4 and TRBJ2-2; no firm D call. The CDR3 runs 12 residues. Trimming took off 5 bases at V and 7 bases at J, with 8 bases between the two ends. CDR3 sequence (DNA): TGTGCCAGCAGTCGCGTATACGGGGAGCTGTTTTTT. Residues: CASSRVYGELFF.

This clonotype occurred a few times. J is TRBJ2-5 and V is TRBV5-1; D is tentatively TRBD1 or TRBD2 (5 bases each). V lost 0 bases and J 2 bases, leaving 8 bases between the germline ends. There are 14 residues in the CDR3. Looked up from germline, CDR1 is SGHRS and CDR2 is YFSETQ. The CDR3 nucleotides read TGCGCCAGCAGCTTGGGGGACCTACAAGAGACCCAGTACTTC. It codes for CASSLGDLQETQYF.

The V and J genes are TRBV4-2 and TRBJ2-7; 11 bases align to TRBD2. Germline lookup yields CDR1 LGHNA and CDR2 YNFKEQ. Losses at the gene ends were 8 bases for V and 0 bases for J; bases not matched to a gene: 6. The CDR3 covers 15 residues. The CDR3 DNA follows: TGTGCCAGCTCCCGGGGACTAGCGGACTCCTACGAGCAGTACTTC. Its translation: CASSRGLADSYEQYF.

This clonotype was observed a few times. The V call is TRBV5-1, the J call TRBJ2-7; 9 bases align to TRBD2. CDR3 length: 18 amino acids. V trimming: 3 bases; J trimming: 3 bases; junction bases outside the gene matches: 16. Germline assignment: CDR1 SGHRS and CDR2 YFSETQ. The CDR3 DNA sequence: TGCGCCAGCAGCTGGGGGGGGCTGACCGGACTAGCGTTCTACGAGCAGTACTTC. Translated: CASSWGGLTGLAFYEQYF.

This clonotype was seen a handful of times. The CDR3 spells CASSLFGDPPREAFF. The CDR3 region has the DNA TGCGCCAGCAGCTTGTTCGGCGATCCCCCGCGGGAAGCTTTCTTT. The chain employs TRBV5-1 and TRBJ1-1; D remains unclear. The V gene's germline CDR1 is SGHRS and CDR2 YFSETQ. Trimming removed 1 base from V and 8 bases from J, with 18 bases in between. CDR3 length: 15 residues. Supplemented by reference TRBV5-1 and TRBJ1-1, the full variable domain reads KAGVTQTPRYLIKTRGQQVTLSCSPISGHRSVSWYQQTPGQGLQFLFEYFSETQRNKGNFPGRFSGRQFSNSRSEMNVSTLELGDSALYLCASSLFGDPPREAFFGQGTRLTVV.

The V call is TRBV10-3, the J call TRBJ2-7; TRBD2 aligns across 11 bases. Germline V CDR1 and CDR2: ENHRY, SYGVKD. There are 14 residues in the CDR3. Trimming at V came to 5 bases and at J to 7 bases, leaving 7 bases not matched to a gene. Here the CDR3 reads CAISIGTSGLEQYF. The CDR3 region has the DNA TGTGCCATCAGTATCGGGACTAGCGGACTAGAGCAGTACTTC.

The V call is TRBV7-2, the J call TRBJ2-3; the D is unclear. V was trimmed by 10 bases and J by 5 bases, leaving 10 bases between them. CDR3 length equals 11 residues. Germline V gives CDR1 SGHTA, CDR2 FQGNSA. The CDR3 sequence: CATTLGDTQYF. The CDR3 DNA is TGTGCCACCACGTTGGGAGATACGCAGTATTTT. Drawing the rest from reference TRBV7-2 and TRBJ2-3, the complete variable domain is GAGVSQSPSNKVTEKGKDVELRCDPISGHTALYWYRQSLGQGLEFLIYFQGNSAPDKSGLPSDRFSAERTGGSVSTLTIQRTQQEDSAVYLCATTLGDTQYFGPGTRLTVL.

This clonotype was observed at least ten times. This chain links TRBV6-1 with TRBJ2-6, with TRBD1 matching 12 bases. The CDR3 spans 18 residues. V shed 4 bases, J shed 0 bases, and the junction held 4 bases outside the gene matches. Germline V CDR1 and CDR2: MNHNS, SASEGT. The CDR3: CASSGRDRGLSGANVLTF. The CDR3 DNA reads TGTGCCAGCAGTGGTCGGGACAGGGGGCTCTCTGGGGCCAACGTCCTGACTTTC.

This clonotype was detected a few times. The chain is built from TRBV24-1 and TRBJ2-5, with D perhaps given as TRBD1 or TRBD2 (5 bases each). This CDR3 has 15 residues. V was clipped by 4 bases and J by 9 bases, with 20 bases between them. CDR1 is KGHDR and CDR2 is SFDVKD in the germline V gene. CDR3 sequence (DNA): TGTGCCACCAGTGACCCGACCGGGGCGACCGGGGCCCAGTACTTC. Translating gives CATSDPTGATGAQYF.

This clonotype came up once. The rearrangement joins TRBV10-3 to TRBJ1-5, with D possibly TRBD1 on 5 matching bases. Trimming took 0 bases from V and 4 from J, leaving 10 bases between them. Germline assignment: CDR1 ENHRY and CDR2 SYGVKD. The CDR3 is 15 amino acids. The CDR3 nucleotides read TGTGCCATCAGTGAGTCGGAACAGGAGAATCAGCCCCAGCATTTT. Protein: CAISESEQENQPQHF.

This rearrangement joins TRBV6-2 or TRBV6-3 to TRBJ1-5; D is possibly TRBD1 (6 bases). The ends were cut back, 3 bases at V and 2 bases at J, with 17 bases in the middle. Germline V lookup: CDR1 MNHEY, CDR2 SVGEGT. CDR3 length: 17 amino acids. The CDR3 loop reads CASSYSRSRGGNQPQHF. The CDR3 bases are TGTGCCAGCAGTTATTCCAGGAGCAGGGGTGGCAATCAGCCCCAGCATTTT.

This clonotype was seen at least ten times. This chain links TRBV9 with TRBJ1-1, with D possibly matching TRBD1 (5 bases). Looked up from germline, CDR1 is SGDLS and CDR2 is YYNGEE. V shed 3 bases and J shed 3 bases, with 12 bases lying between them. The CDR3 is 14 residues long. The CDR3 reads CASSAEDTYTEAFF. The CDR3 DNA sequence: TGTGCCAGCAGCGCGGAGGACACTTACACTGAAGCTTTCTTT. Full variable domain (rest looked up from reference TRBV9 and TRBJ1-1): DSGVTQTPKHLITATGQRVTLRCSPRSGDLSVYWYQQSLDQGLQFLIQYYNGEERAKGNILERFSAQQFPDLHSELNLSSLELGDSALYFCASSAEDTYTEAFFGQGTRLTVV.

The rearrangement joins TRBV6-2 or TRBV6-3 to TRBJ2-1, with unresolved D. Germline V gives CDR1 MNHEY, CDR2 SVGEGT. The length of the CDR3 is 18 residues. V gave up 2 bases and J gave up 8 bases, with 25 bases separating them. The CDR3 protein is CASSYPMQYNTPGHEQFF. The CDR3 DNA reads TGTGCCAGCAGTTACCCCATGCAGTACAATACCCCCGGCCATGAGCAGTTCTTC.

There are a few counts of this clonotype. This chain uses TRBV7-3 with TRBJ2-7; 7 bases are shared with TRBD1. The germline V gene encodes CDR1 SGHTA and CDR2 FQGTGA. This CDR3 is built from 15 residues. Trimming took 0 bases from V and 3 from J; bases not matched to a gene: 5. The CDR3 DNA reads TGTGCCAGCAGCTTAACGTCGGGACAGATCTACGAGCAGTACTTC. It codes for CASSLTSGQIYEQYF. Together with reference TRBV7-3 and TRBJ2-7, the CDR3 gives the full variable domain: GAGVSQTPSNKVTEKGKYVELRCDPISGHTALYWYRQSLGQGPEFLIYFQGTGAADDSGLPNDRFFAVRPEGSVSTLKIQRTERGDSAVYLCASSLTSGQIYEQYFGPGTRLTVT.

This clonotype was observed a few times. The V and J genes are TRBV11-3 and TRBJ2-5; the match to TRBD2 covers 14 bases. The CDR3 extends over 17 amino acids. Germline CDR1 SGHNT, CDR2 YENEEA. After removal of 3 bases from V and 3 bases from J, the junction contained 6 bases not matched to a gene. In DNA form, the CDR3 reads TGTGCCAGCAGCTTGGGGATGACTAGCGGGGGGGAAGAGACCCAGTACTTC. It codes for CASSLGMTSGGEETQYF.

The chain employs TRBV20-1 and TRBJ2-3; tentatively, D is TRBD2 (5 bases). Germline values: CDR1 DFQATT, CDR2 SNEGSKA (reference sequence). This CDR3 has 12 residues. V was clipped by 5 bases and J by 5 bases, with 11 bases between them. The CDR3 region has the DNA TGCAGTGCTTTAAGAGGAGGAGATACGCAGTATTTT. Translated, it gives CSALRGGDTQYF.